These 3 T cell receptor beta chains originate from one sample sequenced in a study of blood T cell repertoires in COVID-19. This table comes from immunoSEQ multiplex PCR, and its TCRdb copy is limited to in-frame clones, with some not included. This sample has 250,000 to 300,000 clones, with nearly 90% found just once. Sequenced input: PBMCs or T cells enriched from blood (not recorded which). Receptor source: a woman aged 60-75 years who had recovered from COVID-19.

The chain recombines TRBV10-3 with TRBJ2-7; TRBD1 agrees at 9 bases. Trimming removed 8 bases from V and 3 bases from J; junction bases left unmatched: 5. CDR1 is ENHRY and CDR2 is SYGVKD in the germline V gene. This CDR3 comprises 13 residues. CDR3 nucleotide sequence: TGTGCCATCGGGGGACAGGGTCTCTACGAGCAGTACTTC. Translation gives CAIGGQGLYEQYF.

The rearrangement links TRBV7-2 to TRBJ2-7; 8 bases fit TRBD2. The CDR3 contains 17 residues. The ends lost 2 bases at V and 3 bases at J; junction bases unmatched: 12. The V gene's germline CDR1 is SGHTA and CDR2 FQGNSA. The CDR3, as DNA: TGTGCCAGCAGCTTAACCAAATTAGCGGGGAGAAACTACGAGCAGTACTTC. This sequence encodes CASSLTKLAGRNYEQYF.

This clone was counted ten times or more. The gene calls are TRBV2 and TRBJ1-6; D uncertain. Per the germline V gene, CDR1 is SNHLY and CDR2 is FYNNEI. This CDR3 has 12 amino acids. Trimming pared 4 bases from V and 10 bases from J, leaving 8 bases between. The CDR3 DNA sequence: TGTGCCAGCAGTGGTGACAAATCACCCCTCCACTTT. Translating it yields CASSGDKSPLHF.